This T cell receptor (beta chain) emerged from a study of OX40 agonist ivuxolimab in advanced cancers. The study's findings and limits: More expanded clones were seen, on average, in CD8+ T cells than in CD4+.

The repertoire was sequenced with immunoSEQ multiplex PCR; TCRdb's copy has only in-frame clones and lacks some. The sample lists some 100,000 clones, approximately 80% occurring once. V gave up 5 bases and J gave up 8 bases; unmatched junction bases: 8. The germline CDR1 and CDR2 sequences are SGHRS and YFSETQ. This CDR3 spans 14 amino acids. Samples of blood were obtained at baseline, on cycle 4 day 1, and on cycle 7 day 1. As to this clone: What it recognizes is unknown.

This TCR was sampled from an adult with an advanced solid tumor such as melanoma, head and neck, liver or kidney cancer. The V and J genes are TRBV5-1 and TRBJ2-1, with TRBD2 identical over 9 bases. The material was CD4+ or CD8+ T cells sorted from blood, obtained in a trial of the OX40 agonist ivuxolimab. The CDR3 DNA reads as TGCGCCAGCAGGTCAGGACTAGCGACGGATGAGCAGTTCTTC. Translation: CASRSGLATDEQFF.